These 20 T cell receptor beta chains share one sample of origin, sequenced in a study of shared clonotypes between healthy human individuals. TCRdb's table, derived via immunoSEQ multiplex PCR, lists solely in-frame clones and lacks some. The table includes roughly 1 million clones, about four fifths detected once. The sample was memory CD4+ T cells from PBMCs. This sample's subset: CD45RA-negative fraction. Receptors were obtained from a young man in good health. Some clones in this sample may be carry-over from other donors' samples.

The chain links TRBV7-3 to TRBJ2-2, with D possibly matching TRBD1 (6 bases). The CDR3 spans 14 residues. V dropped 4 bases and J dropped 1 base, with 7 bases sitting between them. The V gene's germline CDR1 is SGHTA and CDR2 FQGTGA. Written as DNA, the CDR3 is TGTGCCAGCAGCTCACAGGGGAACACCGGGGAGCTGTTTTTT. The encoded protein is CASSSQGNTGELFF. Based on the CDR3 plus reference TRBV7-3 and TRBJ2-2, the full variable domain is GAGVSQTPSNKVTEKGKYVELRCDPISGHTALYWYRQSLGQGPEFLIYFQGTGAADDSGLPNDRFFAVRPEGSVSTLKIQRTERGDSAVYLCASSSQGNTGELFFGEGSRLTVL.

To note about this clone: Other nucleotide sequences in the sample specify the same CDR3. V is TRBV20-1 and J is TRBJ1-2; the D gene is possibly TRBD1 (5 bases). Germline-derived CDR1 and CDR2 are DFQATT and SNEGSKA (reference sequence). This CDR3 has 11 amino acids. Deletions cut 6 bases from V and 3 bases from J, with 8 bases between. CDR3 protein: CSASGDYGYTF. CDR3 sequence (DNA): TGCAGTGCGTCGGGGGACTATGGCTACACCTTC.

The gene calls are TRBV18 and TRBJ2-5, with D unresolved. The germline CDR1 and CDR2 sequences are KGHSH and LQKENI. This CDR3 has 14 amino acids. V was clipped by 1 base and J by 5 bases, with 11 bases between them. The CDR3 reads CASSPQGIGETQYF. The CDR3 region has the DNA TGTGCCAGCTCACCACAGGGAATCGGGGAGACCCAGTACTTC.

The chain is built from TRBV27 and TRBJ1-2; D gene unclear. V was shortened by 4 bases and J by 7 bases, with 19 bases between the two germline ends. This CDR3 is built from 15 residues. Germline V CDR1 and CDR2: MNHEY, SMNVEV (reference sequence). The CDR3 sequence: CASSSRTRGRSGYTF. CDR3 sequence (DNA): TGTGCCAGCAGTTCCCGAACCCGAGGGAGGTCTGGCTACACCTTC.

This chain connects TRBV11-3 to TRBJ2-1; 7 bases are a match to TRBD2. There are 15 residues in the CDR3. Germline lookup yields CDR1 SGHNT and CDR2 YENEEA. With 2 bases clipped from V and 3 bases from J, the junction kept 4 bases outside the gene matches. The CDR3 DNA is TGTGCCAGCAGCTTAAGCGGGGCCTTCTACAATGAGCAGTTCTTC. This sequence encodes CASSLSGAFYNEQFF.

The chain links TRBV5-1 to TRBJ2-5; D is uncertain. Germline V gene data show CDR1 as SGHRS and CDR2 as YFSETQ. The germline V and J ends were trimmed by 5 bases and 1 base, with 12 bases remaining between them. The CDR3 runs to 14 residues. The CDR3 DNA reads TGCGCCAGCAGGTTCAGAGACCTCCAAGAGACCCAGTACTTC. It encodes CASRFRDLQETQYF.

The chain employs TRBV27 and TRBJ2-1; 11 bases map to TRBD2. Germline CDR1 MNHEY, CDR2 SMNVEV (reference sequence). CDR3 length equals 15 residues. V was pared by 5 bases and J by 6 bases, with 6 bases of the junction left unmatched. The CDR3 coding sequence is TGTGCCAGCAGTCCTAGACTAGCGGGAAGCAATGAGCAGTTCTTC. It codes for CASSPRLAGSNEQFF.

V usage is TRBV5-8 and J usage is TRBJ1-3; 10 bases fit TRBD1. CDR3 size: 15 residues. Germline CDR1 is SGHTS and CDR2 is YDEGEE. V was pared by 2 bases and J by 5 bases, with 4 bases of the junction left unmatched. The CDR3 DNA follows: TGTGCCAGCAGCTTTCGGACAGGGGGGAGAAACACCATATATTTT. Its translation is CASSFRTGGRNTIYF.

V and J are TRBV6-5 and TRBJ2-7; 7 nucleotides align to TRBD1. CDR1 and CDR2 (germline): MNHEY, SVGAGI. The CDR3 is 15 amino acids. The V segment lost 5 bases and the J segment 2 bases; nucleotides outside the gene matches: 9. This CDR3 is CASSQGVKRAYEQYF. The CDR3 DNA follows: TGTGCCAGCAGTCAGGGGGTTAAGAGGGCCTACGAGCAGTACTTC.

This clone was seen a few times. The chain joins TRBV9 to TRBJ1-1; the D gene is possibly TRBD1 (6 bases). Germline CDR1 reads SGDLS; CDR2 reads YYNGEE. The V gene lost 4 bases and the J gene lost 5 bases, with 15 bases spanning the gap. CDR3 length: 14 amino acids. The CDR3 coding sequence is TGTGCCAGCAGCCCCCACAGGGTGATGACTGAAGCTTTCTTT. Translation: CASSPHRVMTEAFF.

The chain links TRBV18 to TRBJ2-4; 7 nucleotides agree with TRBD1. Per the germline V gene, CDR1 is KGHSH and CDR2 is LQKENI. The J segment lost 8 bases and the V segment lost 2 bases, leaving 6 bases of the junction unmatched. This CDR3 spans 14 amino acids. The CDR3 coding sequence is TGTGCCAGCTCACCAAGGGGGCTCGAATACATTCAGTACTTC. As protein: CASSPRGLEYIQYF.

This clone was seen a handful of times. This rearrangement joins TRBV7-3 to TRBJ2-2, with D maybe TRBD1 (6 bases). Germline values: CDR1 SGHTA, CDR2 FQGTGA. The CDR3 length is 17 residues. V dropped 1 base and J dropped 5 bases, with 17 bases sitting between them. Written as DNA, the CDR3 is TGTGCCAGCAGCTTAATTCGGGCAGGGGAAGGGACCGGGGAGCTGTTTTTT. It is translated as CASSLIRAGEGTGELFF.

This clone was counted once. This sequence joins TRBV30 and TRBJ2-4, with TRBD1 identical over 9 bases. The trim removed 3 bases at V and 7 bases at J, leaving 10 bases unmatched. The CDR3 covers 15 residues. Per the germline V gene, CDR1 is GTSNPN and CDR2 is SVGIG (reference sequence). The CDR3 DNA reads as TGTGCCTGGAGCCCAGGGTCCGGGACAGGGAACATTCAGTACTTC. It is translated as CAWSPGSGTGNIQYF.

The gene calls are TRBV11-3 and TRBJ2-1; D gene uncertain. From germline, CDR1 is SGHNT and CDR2 YENEEA. The CDR3 extends over 11 amino acids. V lost 4 bases to trimming and J lost 10 bases, with 8 bases between them. The DNA for the CDR3 is TGTGCCAGCAGCTCTCTAGGGGAGCAGTTCTTC. It specifies CASSSLGEQFF.

The rearrangement uses TRBV5-6 and TRBJ1-1, with 7 bases aligning to TRBD1. The CDR3 covers 12 residues. Trimming took 4 bases from V and 10 from J; bases not matched to a gene: 7. CDR1 SGHDT and CDR2 YYEEEE come from the germline V gene. The CDR3 DNA reads TGTGCCAGCAGCCAAGGACAGGCCAGAGCTTTCTTT. This translates into CASSQGQARAFF.

The chain recombines TRBV28 with TRBJ2-7; TRBD2 matches 11 bases. Germline V gene data show CDR1 as MDHEN and CDR2 as SYDVKM. Losses at the gene ends were 4 bases for V and 3 bases for J; bases not matched to a gene: 5. This CDR3 is 15 amino acids long. The CDR3, as DNA: TGTGCCAGCAGTTATCCGGGGACTAGCGGCTACGAGCAGTACTTC. Translated, it gives CASSYPGTSGYEQYF.

The rearrangement joins TRBV6-1 to TRBJ1-4; D unresolved. This CDR3 region has 14 residues. CDR1 is MNHNS, CDR2 SASEGT, per germline. V was pared by 8 bases and J by 0 bases, with 10 bases between. The CDR3 reads CASADRATNEKLFF. The DNA of the CDR3 is TGTGCCAGCGCGGACCGGGCAACTAATGAAAAACTGTTTTTT.

The V gene is TRBV7-2, the J gene TRBJ2-5; D possibly matches TRBD1 or TRBD2 (6 bases each). CDR3 size: 16 residues. Per the germline V gene, CDR1 is SGHTA and CDR2 is FQGNSA. Trimming left V 4 bases short and J 1 base short, with 16 bases between. CDR3 protein: CASSSLFWGAQETQYF. CDR3 nucleotides: TGTGCCAGCAGCTCCCTCTTTTGGGGGGCCCAAGAGACCCAGTACTTC.

There are a few counts of this clone. This sequence joins TRBV4-1 and TRBJ1-2, with a possible D match to TRBD1 (5 bases). Germline CDR1 MGHRA, CDR2 YSYEKL. There are 16 residues in the CDR3. V lost 4 bases, J lost 5 bases, and 20 bases lay in between. The CDR3 spells CASSLGLGRKVYGYTF. CDR3 coding DNA: TGCGCCAGCAGCCTCGGGCTGGGGCGGAAAGTTTATGGCTACACCTTC.

The rearrangement uses TRBV7-2 and TRBJ2-4, with 12 bases matching TRBD2. Germline V lookup: CDR1 SGHTA, CDR2 FQGNSA. V lost 5 bases, J lost 3 bases, and 5 bases stayed unmatched. This CDR3 spans 16 amino acids. CDR3 in amino acids: CASSGLAGTYKNIQYF. CDR3 DNA: TGTGCCAGCAGCGGACTAGCGGGGACCTACAAAAACATTCAGTACTTC.